This T cell receptor (beta chain) was sequenced in a study of T cell repertoires in cytomegalovirus infection. About the study: Newly reported HLA-C-restricted and thoroughly characterized HLA-B-restricted CMV epitopes were employed. It was the public TCR beta signatures that indicated both CMV infection and matching HLA type.

Germline loops: CDR1 LGHNT, CDR2 FRNRAP. The V end lost 7 bases, the J end lost 6 bases, and 20 bases lay between the germline ends. This CDR3 contains 15 residues. General study findings and limits: People with CMV and the relevant HLA were identified by cumulative public TCR beta family frequency. It was HLA-C-restricted CMV-specific TCR beta clonotypes that dominated the response ex vivo.

Points on this clonotype: Its antigen is currently unknown.

Using its own MiXCR run on the reads, TCRdb lists one record per CDR3 protein. Here the sample spans hundreds of thousands of distinct CDR3 sequences, roughly 30% being singletons. Sequenced here: cultured PBMCs, sampled from culture after CMV antigen stimulation. This TCR came from a human donor in good health (CMV status not recorded). Some clones in this sample may be carry-over from other donors' samples. The genes are TRBV12-5 and TRBJ2-3; the D gene is possibly TRBD1 (5 bases). The CDR3 DNA follows: TGTGCTAGTGTCTTAGGGGCTCAGATACAGGATACGCAGTATTTT. This sequence encodes CASVLGAQIQDTQYF.